The 30 T cell receptor beta chains listed next were all sequenced from one sample in a study of cytomegalovirus exposure and HLA in healthy donors. In the PCR, 60 Vbeta and 13 Jbeta primers were used. Here immunoSEQ multiplex PCR was the method, and the copy in TCRdb shows in-frame clones only, minus some. The sample contains approximately 150,000 clones, 84% of which appear only once. Sequenced material: PBMCs. The receptors derive from a man aged 18-30 years in good health and CMV-seronegative.

The gene calls are TRBV6-1 and TRBJ1-1; 7 positions match TRBD1. Germline CDR1 is MNHNS and CDR2 is SASEGT. Germline trimming cut 4 bases from V and 4 bases from J; bases unmatched to any gene: 9. There are 15 residues in the CDR3. The CDR3 bases are TGTGCCAGCAGTGGGACCGGGACAGTAATCACTGAAGCTTTCTTT. Translated: CASSGTGTVITEAFF.

The chain has TRBV19 and TRBJ1-1; D not resolved. V lost 3 bases and J lost 5, with 10 bases in between. The CDR3 sequence is 13 residues long. The V gene's germline CDR1 is LNHDA and CDR2 SQIVND (reference sequence). The CDR3 region is CASSMVRRTEAFF. The DNA of the CDR3 is TGTGCCAGTAGTATGGTGAGGCGGACTGAAGCTTTCTTT.

This chain connects TRBV7-9 to TRBJ1-4; D is possibly TRBD1 (5 bases). The CDR3 sequence is 15 residues long. CDR1 is SEHNR and CDR2 is FQNEAQ in the germline V gene (reference sequence). V dropped 3 bases and J dropped 7 bases, with 15 bases sitting between them. The CDR3 here is CASSLGLRGSEKLFF. The CDR3 DNA reads as TGTGCCAGCAGCTTGGGGTTAAGGGGATCTGAAAAACTGTTTTTT.

The chain recombines TRBV6-1 with TRBJ1-2; D is unclear. Trimming stripped 6 bases from V and 7 bases from J, with 15 bases between. The length of the CDR3 is 13 residues. Looked up from germline, CDR1 is MNHNS and CDR2 is SASEGT. CDR3 nucleotides: TGTGCCAGCAGAACAACGTCAGCGGCTGGCTACACCTTC. Its protein product is CASRTTSAAGYTF.

This chain joins TRBV11-3 and TRBJ2-7, with D maybe TRBD1 (6 bases). Germline-derived CDR1 and CDR2 are SGHNT and YENEEA. The V and J ends lost 7 bases and 2 bases respectively, with 15 bases between them. This CDR3 region has 14 residues. CDR3 amino acids: CASTGSDRTYEQYF. The CDR3, as DNA: TGTGCCAGCACCGGATCAGACAGGACCTACGAGCAGTACTTC.

The CDR3 sequence: CATSSRTSGSNEQFF. In nucleotides, the CDR3 is TGTGCCACCAGCAGCCGGACTAGCGGGAGCAATGAGCAGTTCTTC. The chain combines TRBV15 with TRBJ2-1, with 13 positions matching TRBD2. Trimming removed 3 bases from V and 6 bases from J; junction bases left unmatched: 2. Germline CDR1 LNHNV, CDR2 YYDKDF (reference sequence). CDR3 length equals 15 residues.

The rearrangement links TRBV7-2 to TRBJ1-2; 8 nucleotides line up with TRBD1. CDR1 SGHTA and CDR2 FQGNSA come from the germline V gene. V lost 5 bases to trimming and J lost 4 bases; unmatched junction nucleotides: 12. CDR3 length equals 16 residues. The CDR3 spells CASSERPGQEFYGYTF. The CDR3 region has the DNA TGTGCCAGCAGCGAAAGACCGGGACAGGAATTCTATGGCTACACCTTC.

With respect to this clone: Mismatch with germline at one junction end may stem from a read error. The V call is TRBV7-9, the J call TRBJ1-6; D not certain. The germline V gene has CDR1 SEHNR and CDR2 FQNEAQ (reference sequence). There are 12 residues in the CDR3. The CDR3 sequence: CSSSLVDSPLHF. In DNA form, the CDR3 reads TGTTCCAGCAGCTTAGTAGATTCACCCCTCCACTTT. The full variable domain, its missing parts supplied by reference TRBV7-9 and TRBJ1-6, is DTGVSQNPRHKITKRGQNVTFRCDPISEHNRLYWYRQTLGQGPEFLTYFQNEAQLEKSRLLSDRFSAERPKGSFSTLEIQRTEQGDSAMYLCSSSLVDSPLHFGNGTRLTVT.

CDR3 amino acids: CASSLGRGSEAFF. DNA for the CDR3: TGTGCCAGCAGCTTAGGTAGGGGTTCTGAAGCTTTCTTT. The chain links TRBV7-9 to TRBJ1-1; tentatively, D is TRBD1 (5 bases). Germline V gene sequence: CDR1 SEHNR, CDR2 FQNEAQ (reference sequence). Trimming took off 1 base at V and 6 bases at J, with 9 bases between the two ends. The length of the CDR3 is 13 residues.

This chain links TRBV28 with TRBJ2-1; D may be TRBD1 (5 bases). From germline, CDR1 is MDHEN and CDR2 SYDVKM. Trimming stripped 7 bases from V and 5 bases from J, with 9 bases between. This CDR3 comprises 12 residues. The CDR3 region has the DNA TGTGCCAGCACAGGGTGGGACAATGAGCAGTTCTTC. It encodes CASTGWDNEQFF.

The chain joins TRBV28 to TRBJ2-1; a weak D match, TRBD2 (5 bases). The CDR3 has 16 amino acids. Trimming took 2 bases from V and 2 from J, leaving 13 bases between them. Germline V lookup: CDR1 MDHEN, CDR2 SYDVKM. In nucleotides, the CDR3 is TGTGCCAGCAGTTTAAGTGAGGCTAGCCCCTACAATGAGCAGTTCTTC. Protein product: CASSLSEASPYNEQFF.

The chain links TRBV4-1 to TRBJ2-1; 9 bases map to TRBD1. The CDR3 covers 16 residues. Germline V CDR1 and CDR2: MGHRA, YSYEKL. The ends lost 1 base at V and 5 bases at J; junction bases unmatched: 6. For the CDR3, the DNA is TGCGCCAGCAGCCAAGTGGGACAGGGACATAACAATGAGCAGTTCTTC. Amino acids: CASSQVGQGHNNEQFF.

In its sample, this clone was seen once. The chain employs TRBV5-4 and TRBJ2-1; TRBD1 matches 10 bases. Germline assignment: CDR1 SGHNT and CDR2 YYREEE (reference sequence). The CDR3 consists of 14 residues. V trimming: 4 bases; J trimming: 11 bases; junction bases outside the gene matches: 9. CDR3 coding DNA: TGTGCCAGCAGCCCTTACGGACAGGGGGTAAAGCAGTTCTTC. Protein product: CASSPYGQGVKQFF.

The chain has TRBV7-2 and TRBJ1-2; D not certain. The V end was cut by 1 base, the J end by 6 bases, with 12 bases between. This CDR3 is 14 amino acids long. The germline gives CDR1 SGHTA, CDR2 FQGNSA. The CDR3 protein is CASSLDLRGHGYTF. CDR3 DNA sequence: TGTGCCAGCAGCTTAGACCTCCGAGGCCATGGCTACACCTTC.

This sequence joins TRBV28 and TRBJ2-1; 8 bases are shared with TRBD2. Germline V gene sequence: CDR1 MDHEN, CDR2 SYDVKM. V dropped 2 bases and J dropped 2; count of bases not matched to a gene: 11. The CDR3 consists of 18 residues. Written as DNA, the CDR3 is TGTGCCAGCAGTTTAGGTATCAGCGGGGGAGGGCCCTACAATGAGCAGTTCTTC. It is translated as CASSLGISGGGPYNEQFF.

The table lists this clone with a few counts. The V gene is TRBV7-9, the J gene TRBJ2-1; D is perhaps TRBD1 (6 bases). Germline V lookup: CDR1 SEHNR, CDR2 FQNEAQ (reference sequence). The CDR3 has 14 residues. V shed 5 bases and J shed 9 bases, with 17 bases lying between them. The CDR3 loop is CASSQYTGLPEQFF. CDR3 bases: TGTGCCAGCAGCCAGTACACAGGGTTGCCTGAGCAGTTCTTC.

This clone was counted only a few times. In DNA, the CDR3 is TGTGCCAGCAGTTTTATTTGGCGGGCAGGATATAATTCACCCCTCCACTTT. It specifies CASSFIWRAGYNSPLHF. The chain joins TRBV27 to TRBJ1-6; D unresolved. V was clipped by 3 bases and J by 4 bases, with 16 bases between them. The CDR3 extends over 17 amino acids. Germline CDR1 and CDR2: MNHEY and SMNVEV (reference sequence).

The genes are TRBV30 and TRBJ1-3; possible D gene TRBD1, 5 bases. CDR1 and CDR2 from the germline V gene are GTSNPN and SVGIG (reference sequence). V shed 4 bases and J shed 3 bases, with 10 bases lying between them. CDR3 length: 13 residues. CDR3 sequence reads: CAWTTVYGNTIYF. CDR3 nucleotide sequence: TGTGCCTGGACGACAGTATATGGAAACACCATATATTTT. Drawing the rest from reference TRBV30 and TRBJ1-3, the complete variable domain is SQTIHQWPATLVQPVGSPLSLECTVEGTSNPNLYWYRQAAGRGLQLLFYSVGIGQISSEVPQNLSASRPQDRQFILSSKKLLLSDSGFYLCAWTTVYGNTIYFGEGSWLTVV.

This chain joins TRBV25-1 and TRBJ2-5; no clear D. Trimming stripped 3 bases from V and 5 bases from J, with 22 bases between. CDR1 is MGHDK, CDR2 SYGVNS, per germline. This CDR3 comprises 17 residues. CDR3 nucleotides: TGTGCCAGCAGTGACGCGCCGCCTAGAGTTACGCGGGAGACCCAGTACTTC. It is translated as CASSDAPPRVTRETQYF.

The V gene is TRBV27, the J gene TRBJ2-5; 7 bases line up with TRBD2. Judging by the DNA end, TRBJ2-7 fits better; the J call may be wrong. The CDR3 runs 13 residues. Germline CDR1 MNHEY, CDR2 SMNVEV (reference sequence). CDR3 sequence reads: CASSLREGSEQYF. The CDR3 coding sequence is TGTGCCAGCAGCTTGAGGGAGGGTTCCGAGCAGTACTTC.

This chain uses TRBV6-5 with TRBJ1-2, with D maybe TRBD1 (6 bases). There are 15 residues in the CDR3. CDR1 is MNHEY, CDR2 SVGAGI, per germline. Trimming took off 0 bases at V and 7 bases at J, with 15 bases between the two ends. The CDR3 DNA reads as TGTGCCAGCAGTTACTCTAAACAGGGTGATTTTGGCTACACCTTC. Residues: CASSYSKQGDFGYTF.

The V and J genes are TRBV5-6 and TRBJ2-2; 8 positions agree with TRBD1. Trimming cost V 3 bases and J 1 base; bases outside gene matches: 2. This CDR3 has 15 amino acids. CDR1 SGHDT and CDR2 YYEEEE come from the germline V gene. CDR3 sequence reads: CASSSDRGNTGELFF. The CDR3 coding sequence is TGTGCCAGCAGCTCTGACAGGGGGAACACCGGGGAGCTGTTTTTT.

Of note for this clone: Other DNA sequences in this specimen translate into the identical CDR3. The CDR3 DNA follows: TGCGCCAGCAGCGGAGGGGCGGGAGGACCGCATGAGCAGTACTTC. Encoded protein: CASSGGAGGPHEQYF. The J gene is TRBJ2-7, the V gene TRBV5-1; TRBD2 matches at 8 bases. The CDR3 consists of 15 residues. The junction had 13 bases not matched to a gene; V was cut back by 4 bases and J by 7 bases. Germline lookup yields CDR1 SGHRS and CDR2 YFSETQ.

This clone was found a few times. The chain uses TRBV6-1 and TRBJ1-1; TRBD1 might be the D (6 bases). Looked up from germline, CDR1 is MNHNS and CDR2 is SASEGT. The CDR3 is 13 residues long. Trimming took 7 bases from V and 0 from J, leaving 9 bases between them. The CDR3 sequence: CASIWTVNTEAFF. The DNA for the CDR3 is TGTGCCAGCATCTGGACAGTGAACACTGAAGCTTTCTTT.

This chain connects TRBV28 to TRBJ1-3; possibly TRBD1 for D (6 bases). This CDR3 has 15 amino acids. Germline loops: CDR1 MDHEN, CDR2 SYDVKM. V dropped 3 bases and J dropped 1 base, with 10 bases sitting between them. CDR3 in amino acids: CASSFGGASGNTIYF. Written as DNA, the CDR3 is TGTGCCAGCAGTTTTGGGGGCGCTTCTGGAAACACCATATATTTT.

This clone showed up just once. The chain is built from TRBV6-6 and TRBJ1-4, with D perhaps matching TRBD1 (6 bases). CDR1 is MNHNY and CDR2 is SVGAGI in the germline V gene (reference sequence). CDR3 length equals 13 residues. Trimming pared 4 bases from V and 8 bases from J, leaving 11 bases between. CDR3 nucleotides: TGTGCCAGCAGTTGGGGGGGCCTGGAAAAACTGTTTTTT. Its translation is CASSWGGLEKLFF.

This chain joins TRBV7-2 and TRBJ2-7, with D perhaps TRBD1 (5 bases). The CDR3 totals 15 residues. V was shortened by 3 bases and J by 5 bases, with 17 bases between the two germline ends. CDR1 and CDR2 (germline): SGHTA, FQGNSA. The CDR3 region is CASSLGPRDTDEQYF. The CDR3 DNA follows: TGTGCCAGCAGCTTGGGGCCCCGCGATACGGACGAGCAGTACTTC.

The chain employs TRBV11-3 and TRBJ2-7; 8 nucleotides align to TRBD1. This CDR3 contains 20 residues. V shed 0 bases and J 1 base; nucleotides not matched to a gene: 17. CDR1 and CDR2 (germline): SGHNT, YENEEA. The CDR3 coding sequence is TGTGCCAGCAGCTTAGATCGTTGGTCGACAGGGGCTGAATCATCCTACGAGCAGTACTTC. Translated, it gives CASSLDRWSTGAESSYEQYF.

This rearrangement joins TRBV7-9 to TRBJ2-7, with D unresolved. Germline assignment: CDR1 SEHNR and CDR2 FQNEAQ (reference sequence). The CDR3 covers 13 residues. Trimming shortened V by 4 bases and J by 4 bases, and 11 bases separated the two germline ends. The chain's CDR3 is CASSSRVPYEQYF. The CDR3 DNA sequence: TGTGCCAGCAGCTCCCGCGTACCATACGAGCAGTACTTC.

CDR3 region: CASSKDEAGEGVNYGYTF. The CDR3 DNA reads as TGTGCCAGCAGCAAAGACGAAGCAGGGGAAGGGGTTAACTATGGCTACACCTTC. This chain links TRBV21-1 with TRBJ1-2; the D call TRBD1 from the table was never checked on the DNA. TRBV21-1 counts as a pseudogene. The CDR3 has 18 amino acids.